The table lists the clone carrying this T cell receptor (beta chain) with many counts. Antigen unknown. The time point denotes: persistent/refractory GD, antithyroid drugs over 5 years with positive TRAb. The TCR library was made from RNA that had been extracted from PBMCs in TRIzol. This sample stems from a study of regulatory T cells in long-lasting Graves disease. Arm-PCR with iRepertoire HTBI primers amplified the CDR3 regions for these TCR beta libraries. MiXCR was run by TCRdb on the multiplex PCR reads, yielding one entry per CDR3 protein. There are about 470,000 distinct CDR3 sequences in the sample; under 25% occur only once, and 7% to 9% lies in the top ten. CDR3 length: 19 amino acids. Trimming at V came to 3 bases and at J to 2 bases, leaving 12 bases not matched to a gene. In germline, CDR1 is SGHTA, CDR2 FQGNSA. Study results and limitations: TCR diversity was lower in persistent than newly diagnosed Graves' disease.

This rearrangement joins TRBV7-2 to TRBJ2-5; 13 bases match TRBD2. The input for sequencing was peripheral blood mononuclear cells (PBMCs), taken when the disease was refractory, from a patient treated with antithyroid drugs. The receptor was isolated from a female donor with Graves disease. The CDR3 region has the DNA TGTGCCAGCAGCTTTTGGACTAGCGGGAGTGGGTTGGAACAAGAGACCCAGTACTTC. Protein product: CASSFWTSGSGLEQETQYF.